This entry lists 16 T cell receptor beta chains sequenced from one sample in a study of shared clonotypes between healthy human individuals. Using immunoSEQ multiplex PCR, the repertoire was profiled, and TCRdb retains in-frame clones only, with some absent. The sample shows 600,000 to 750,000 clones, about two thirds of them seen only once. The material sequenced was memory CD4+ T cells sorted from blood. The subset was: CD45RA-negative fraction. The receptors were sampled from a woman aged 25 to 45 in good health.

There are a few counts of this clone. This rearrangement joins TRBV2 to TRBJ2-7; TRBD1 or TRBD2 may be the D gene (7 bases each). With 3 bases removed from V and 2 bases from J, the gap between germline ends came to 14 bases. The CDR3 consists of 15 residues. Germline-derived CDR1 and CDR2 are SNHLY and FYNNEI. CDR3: CASSDGGGGPYEQYF. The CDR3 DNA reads TGTGCCAGCAGTGATGGGGGAGGGGGCCCCTACGAGCAGTACTTC.

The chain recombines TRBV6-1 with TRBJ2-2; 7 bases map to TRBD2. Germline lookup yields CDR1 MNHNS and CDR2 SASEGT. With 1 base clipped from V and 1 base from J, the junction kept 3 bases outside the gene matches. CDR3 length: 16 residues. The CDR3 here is CASSEGLAVNTGELFF. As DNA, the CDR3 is TGTGCCAGCAGTGAAGGTCTAGCGGTGAACACCGGGGAGCTGTTTTTT.

As DNA, the CDR3 is TGTGCCAGCAGCTTAGATTTCAGTAGCGGAGGGACCGGGGAGCTGTTTTTT. Its translation is CASSLDFSSGGTGELFF. The chain carries TRBV11-3 and TRBJ2-2; a possible D gene is TRBD2 (6 bases). Trimming left V 0 bases short and J 5 bases short, with 16 bases between. The CDR3 extends over 17 amino acids. Germline assignment: CDR1 SGHNT and CDR2 YENEEA. The whole variable domain, remainder taken from reference TRBV11-3 and TRBJ2-2, is EAGVVQSPRYKIIEKKQPVAFWCNPISGHNTLYWYLQNLGQGPELLIRYENEEAVDDSQLPKDRFSAERLKGVDSTLKIQPAELGDSAVYLCASSLDFSSGGTGELFFGEGSRLTVL.

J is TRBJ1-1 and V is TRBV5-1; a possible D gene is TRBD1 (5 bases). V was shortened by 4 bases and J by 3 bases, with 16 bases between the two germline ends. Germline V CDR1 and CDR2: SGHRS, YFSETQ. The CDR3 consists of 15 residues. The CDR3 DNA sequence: TGCGCCAGCAGCCCCCTCGAGGGGCAGGACACTGAAGCTTTCTTT. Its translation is CASSPLEGQDTEAFF.

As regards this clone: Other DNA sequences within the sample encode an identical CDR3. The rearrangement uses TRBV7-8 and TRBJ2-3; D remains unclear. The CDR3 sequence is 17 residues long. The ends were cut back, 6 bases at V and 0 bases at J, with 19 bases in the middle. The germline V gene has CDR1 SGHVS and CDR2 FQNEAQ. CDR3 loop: CASSEHRRVDSTDTQYF. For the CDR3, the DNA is TGTGCCAGCAGTGAACATCGACGGGTGGATAGCACAGATACGCAGTATTTT.

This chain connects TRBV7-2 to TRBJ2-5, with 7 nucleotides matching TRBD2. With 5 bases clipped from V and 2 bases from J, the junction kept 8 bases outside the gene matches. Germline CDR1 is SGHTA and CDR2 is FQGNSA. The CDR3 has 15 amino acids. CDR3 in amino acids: CASSLIASGQETQYF. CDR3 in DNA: TGTGCCAGCAGCCTCATCGCTAGCGGTCAAGAGACCCAGTACTTC.

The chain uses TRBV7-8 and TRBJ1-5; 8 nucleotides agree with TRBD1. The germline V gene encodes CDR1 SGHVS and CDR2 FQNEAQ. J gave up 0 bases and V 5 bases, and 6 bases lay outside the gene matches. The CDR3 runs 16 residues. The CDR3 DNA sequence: TGTGCCAGCAGCCCTTGGACAGGGAATAGCAATCAGCCCCAGCATTTT. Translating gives CASSPWTGNSNQPQHF.

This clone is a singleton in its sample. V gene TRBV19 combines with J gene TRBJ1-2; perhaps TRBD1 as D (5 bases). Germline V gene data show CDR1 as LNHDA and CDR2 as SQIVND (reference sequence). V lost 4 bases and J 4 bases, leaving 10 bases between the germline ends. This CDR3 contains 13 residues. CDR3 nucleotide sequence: TGTGCCAGTAGTACGACAGTCCTCTATGGCTACACCTTC. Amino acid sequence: CASSTTVLYGYTF.

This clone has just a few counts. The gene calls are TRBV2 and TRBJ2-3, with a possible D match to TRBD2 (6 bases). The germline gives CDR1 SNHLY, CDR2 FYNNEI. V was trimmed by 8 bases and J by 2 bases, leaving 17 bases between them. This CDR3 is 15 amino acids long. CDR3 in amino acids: CASRREQSITDTQYF. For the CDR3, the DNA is TGTGCCAGCCGACGGGAGCAGTCAATCACAGATACGCAGTATTTT.

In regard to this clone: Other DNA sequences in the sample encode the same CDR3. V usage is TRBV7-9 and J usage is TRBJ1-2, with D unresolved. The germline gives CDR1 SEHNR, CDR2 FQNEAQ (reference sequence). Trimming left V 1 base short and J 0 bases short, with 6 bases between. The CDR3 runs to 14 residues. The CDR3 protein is CASSLGQTNYGYTF. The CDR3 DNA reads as TGTGCCAGCAGCTTAGGGCAAACTAACTATGGCTACACCTTC.

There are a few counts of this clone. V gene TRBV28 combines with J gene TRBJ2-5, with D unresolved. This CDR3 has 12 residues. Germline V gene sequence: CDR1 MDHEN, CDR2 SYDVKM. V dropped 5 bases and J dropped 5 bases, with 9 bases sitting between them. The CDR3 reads CASSVGRETQYF. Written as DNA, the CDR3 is TGTGCCAGCAGTGTGGGAAGGGAGACCCAGTACTTC.

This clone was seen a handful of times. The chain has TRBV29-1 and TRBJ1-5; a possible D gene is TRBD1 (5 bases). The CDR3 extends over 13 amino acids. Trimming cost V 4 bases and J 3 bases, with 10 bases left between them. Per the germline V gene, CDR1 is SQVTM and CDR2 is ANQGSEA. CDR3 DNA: TGCAGCGTTGCCAGGGAGGTCAATCAGCCCCAGCATTTT. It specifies CSVAREVNQPQHF. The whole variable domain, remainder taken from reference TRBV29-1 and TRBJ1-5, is SAVISQKPSRDICQRGTSLTIQCQVDSQVTMMFWYRQQPGQSLTLIATANQGSEATYESGFVIDKFPISRPNLTFSTLTVSNMSPEDSSIYLCSVAREVNQPQHFGDGTRLSIL.

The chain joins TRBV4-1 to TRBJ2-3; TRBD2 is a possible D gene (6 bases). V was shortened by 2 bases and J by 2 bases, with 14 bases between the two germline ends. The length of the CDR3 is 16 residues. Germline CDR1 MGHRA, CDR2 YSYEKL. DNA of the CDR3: TGCGCCAGCAGCCAACGGACTACTCCGAACACAGATACGCAGTATTTT. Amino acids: CASSQRTTPNTDTQYF.

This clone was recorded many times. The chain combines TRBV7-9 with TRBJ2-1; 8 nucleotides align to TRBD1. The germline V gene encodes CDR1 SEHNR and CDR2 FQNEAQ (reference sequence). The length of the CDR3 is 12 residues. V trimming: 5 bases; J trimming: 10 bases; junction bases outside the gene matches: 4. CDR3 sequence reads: CASSIQGVEQFF. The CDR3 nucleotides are TGTGCCAGCAGCATACAGGGGGTCGAGCAGTTCTTC.

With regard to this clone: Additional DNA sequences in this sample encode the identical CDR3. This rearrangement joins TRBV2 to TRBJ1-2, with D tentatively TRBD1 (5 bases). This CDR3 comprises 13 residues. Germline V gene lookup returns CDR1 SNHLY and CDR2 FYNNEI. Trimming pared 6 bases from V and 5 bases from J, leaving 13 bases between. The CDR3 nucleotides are TGTGCCAGCAGGGCGGGACCGGGATATGGCTACACCTTC. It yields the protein CASRAGPGYGYTF.

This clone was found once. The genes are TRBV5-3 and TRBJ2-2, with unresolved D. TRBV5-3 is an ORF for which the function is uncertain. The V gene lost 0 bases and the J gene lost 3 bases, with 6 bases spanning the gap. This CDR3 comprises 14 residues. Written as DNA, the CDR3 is TGTGCCAGAAGCTTGGGACTTGACACCGGGGAGCTGTTTTTT. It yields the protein CARSLGLDTGELFF.